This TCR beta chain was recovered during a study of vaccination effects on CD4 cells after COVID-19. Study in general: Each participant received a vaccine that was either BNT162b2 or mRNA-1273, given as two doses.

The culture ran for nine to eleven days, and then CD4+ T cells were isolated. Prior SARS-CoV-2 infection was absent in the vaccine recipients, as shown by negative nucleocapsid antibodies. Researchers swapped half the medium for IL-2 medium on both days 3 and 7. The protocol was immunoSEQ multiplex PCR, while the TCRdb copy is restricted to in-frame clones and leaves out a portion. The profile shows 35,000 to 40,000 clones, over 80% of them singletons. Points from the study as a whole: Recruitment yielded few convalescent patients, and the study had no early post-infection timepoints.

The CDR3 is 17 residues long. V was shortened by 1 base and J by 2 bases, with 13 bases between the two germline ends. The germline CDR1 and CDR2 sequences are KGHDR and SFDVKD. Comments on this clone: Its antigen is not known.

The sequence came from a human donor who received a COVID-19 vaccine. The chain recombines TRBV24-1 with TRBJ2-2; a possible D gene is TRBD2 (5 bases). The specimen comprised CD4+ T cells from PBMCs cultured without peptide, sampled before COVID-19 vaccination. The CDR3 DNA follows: TGTGCCACCAGTGATTTTCCCGCCGGAGGAAACACCGGGGAGCTGTTTTTT. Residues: CATSDFPAGGNTGELFF.